This T cell receptor (beta chain) was sequenced in a study of Ad26.COV2.S vaccination and SARS-CoV-2 variants. Whole-study context: Participant was drawn from the COV1001 Ad26.COV2.S trial arm.

This clone came up once. Its antigen is unidentified. Findings of the study overall: There was reportedly substantial breadth in spike-specific CD8+ and CD4+ T cell responses after vaccination.

There are 15 residues in the CDR3. The V gene's germline CDR1 is LNHDA and CDR2 SQIVND (reference sequence). The ends lost 5 bases at V and 8 bases at J; junction bases unmatched: 12. Clones were sequenced by immunoSEQ multiplex PCR, and TCRdb holds only the in-frame ones, with some missing. Counted here are 510,000 or so clones, roughly 87% occurring once; the ten biggest clones make up 10% to 15%. The treatment denotes: some 20 received Ad26.COV2.S at low or high dose, single or two shots; about 5 received placebo; per-sample allocation not given. After the first vaccine or placebo injection, samples were drawn on day 63. In the vaccine, an Ad26 vector expressed the SARS-CoV-2 spike of the Wuhan strain.

The TCR comes from a person aged 18-60 years who received the Ad26.COV2.S COVID-19 vaccine or a placebo. The sequencing here drew on peripheral blood, taken in a trial of Ad26.COV2.S vaccine versus placebo. The rearrangement uses TRBV19 and TRBJ1-5, with 7 bases fitting TRBD1. The CDR3 DNA reads TGTGCCAGTAGTCTCCAACCGACAGGGTCTGAGCCCCAGCATTTT. It encodes CASSLQPTGSEPQHF.